This T cell receptor beta chain is from a study of cytomegalovirus exposure and HLA in healthy donors. Study-wide points: Common viral pathogens seemed to be connected with several of the most significant clusters, according to a later analysis. Approximately 17,000 TCR beta sequences were associated with HLA alleles at 0.05 false discovery rate in a later analysis. Presence/absence analyses assumed roughly uniform sequencing depth across donors.

13 Jbeta primers and 60 Vbeta primers were used for the PCR. TCRdb's table, derived via immunoSEQ multiplex PCR, lists solely in-frame clones and lacks some. Of 95,000 to 130,000 clones in the sample, approximately 81% were seen once. To note about this clone: Its antigen is still unknown.

The sequencing input was PBMCs. The TCR was taken from a man under 40 in good health and CMV-seropositive.

Written as DNA, the CDR3 is TGTGCCAGCAGTGAAAGACAGGGGGCTCCGGACAATGAGCAGTTCTTC. It specifies CASSERQGAPDNEQFF. The chain couples TRBV2 to TRBJ2-1, with TRBD1 identical over 10 bases. From germline, CDR1 is SNHLY and CDR2 FYNNEI. The CDR3 covers 16 residues. V shed 2 bases, J shed 5 bases, and the junction held 6 bases outside the gene matches.